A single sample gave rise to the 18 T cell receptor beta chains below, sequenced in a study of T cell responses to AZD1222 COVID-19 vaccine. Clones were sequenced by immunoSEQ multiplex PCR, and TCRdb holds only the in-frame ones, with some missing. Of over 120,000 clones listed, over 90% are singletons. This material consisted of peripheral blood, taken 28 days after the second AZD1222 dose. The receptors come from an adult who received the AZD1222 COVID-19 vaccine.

In nucleotides, the CDR3 is TGTGCCAGCAGCTGGGACAGGGGTAATCAGCCCCAGCATTTT. It translates to CASSWDRGNQPQHF. The chain is built from TRBV5-8 and TRBJ1-5, with 10 positions matching TRBD1. V gave up 3 bases and J gave up 4 bases; unmatched junction bases: 1. In germline, CDR1 is SGHTS, CDR2 YDEGEE. CDR3 length: 14 amino acids.

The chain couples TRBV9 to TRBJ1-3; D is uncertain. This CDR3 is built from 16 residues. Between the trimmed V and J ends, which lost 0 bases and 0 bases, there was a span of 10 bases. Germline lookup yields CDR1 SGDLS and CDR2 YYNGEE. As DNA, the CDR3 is TGTGCCAGCAGCGTAGCCGGCGGGAACTCTGGAAACACCATATATTTT. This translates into CASSVAGGNSGNTIYF.

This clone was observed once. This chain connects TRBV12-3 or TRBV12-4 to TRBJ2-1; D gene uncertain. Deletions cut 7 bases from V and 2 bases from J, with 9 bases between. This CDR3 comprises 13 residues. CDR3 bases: TGTGCCAGCAACTCAGGAGCCTACAATGAGCAGTTCTTC. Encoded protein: CASNSGAYNEQFF.

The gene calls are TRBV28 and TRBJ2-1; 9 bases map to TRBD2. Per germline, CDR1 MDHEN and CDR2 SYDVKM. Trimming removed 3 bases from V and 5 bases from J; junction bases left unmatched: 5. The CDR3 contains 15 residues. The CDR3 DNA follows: TGTGCCAGCAGTTTGGGAGGGACTAGCAACAATGAGCAGTTCTTC. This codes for CASSLGGTSNNEQFF.

CDR3 residues: CASSSSYTPGETQYF. The CDR3 DNA reads TGTGCCAGCAGCAGTTCTTACACCCCCGGGGAGACCCAGTACTTC. The chain carries TRBV25-1 and TRBJ2-5; D unclear. Germline CDR1 MGHDK, CDR2 SYGVNS. The CDR3 totals 15 residues. The V gene lost 6 bases and the J gene lost 5 bases, with 19 bases spanning the gap.

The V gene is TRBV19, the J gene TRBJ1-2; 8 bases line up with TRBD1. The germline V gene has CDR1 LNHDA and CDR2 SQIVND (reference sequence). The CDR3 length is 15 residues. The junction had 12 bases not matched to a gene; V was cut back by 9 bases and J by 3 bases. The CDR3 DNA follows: TGTGCCAGCTCACAGGGGGGGGTCCGGTACTATGGCTACACCTTC. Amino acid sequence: CASSQGGVRYYGYTF.

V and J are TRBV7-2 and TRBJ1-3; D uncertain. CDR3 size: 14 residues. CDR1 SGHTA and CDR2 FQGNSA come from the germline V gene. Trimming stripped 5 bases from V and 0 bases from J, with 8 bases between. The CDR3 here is CASSPSGSGNTIYF. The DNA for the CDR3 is TGTGCCAGCAGCCCCTCGGGCTCTGGAAACACCATATATTTT.

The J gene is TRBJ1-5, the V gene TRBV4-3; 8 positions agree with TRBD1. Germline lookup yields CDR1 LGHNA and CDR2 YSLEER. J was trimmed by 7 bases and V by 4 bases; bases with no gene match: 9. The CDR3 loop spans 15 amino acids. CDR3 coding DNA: TGCGCCAGCAGCCCAGACAGGGGAGGACGGCAGCCCCAGCATTTT. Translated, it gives CASSPDRGGRQPQHF.

The CDR3 sequence: CSVSHRGPGSAFF. DNA for the CDR3: TGCAGCGTTAGCCACAGGGGGCCGGGATCTGCTTTCTTT. The chain is built from TRBV29-1 and TRBJ1-1; TRBD1 matches at 9 bases. The germline CDR1 and CDR2 sequences are SQVTM and ANQGSEA. Unmatched junction bases numbered 12, after V lost 5 bases and J lost 11 bases. The CDR3 totals 13 residues.

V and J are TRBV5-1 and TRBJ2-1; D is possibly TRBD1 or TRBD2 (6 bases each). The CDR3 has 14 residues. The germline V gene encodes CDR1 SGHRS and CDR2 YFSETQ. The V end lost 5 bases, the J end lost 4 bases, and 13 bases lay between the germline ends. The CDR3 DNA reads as TGCGCCAGCAGAGGGGGGATCAGATACAATGAGCAGTTCTTC. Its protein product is CASRGGIRYNEQFF.

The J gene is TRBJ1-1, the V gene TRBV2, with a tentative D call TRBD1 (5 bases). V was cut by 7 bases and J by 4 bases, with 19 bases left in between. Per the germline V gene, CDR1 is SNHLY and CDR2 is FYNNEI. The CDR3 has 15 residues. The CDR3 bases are TGTGCCAGCACCCGAGCGGCGGGGGGTGGCACTGAAGCTTTCTTT. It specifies CASTRAAGGGTEAFF.

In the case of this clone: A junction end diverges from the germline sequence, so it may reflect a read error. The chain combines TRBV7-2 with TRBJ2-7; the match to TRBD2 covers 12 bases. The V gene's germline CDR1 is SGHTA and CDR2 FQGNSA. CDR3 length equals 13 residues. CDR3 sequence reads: CAGTSGSSYEQYF. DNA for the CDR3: TGCGCGGGGACTAGCGGGTCCTCCTACGAGCAGTACTTC.

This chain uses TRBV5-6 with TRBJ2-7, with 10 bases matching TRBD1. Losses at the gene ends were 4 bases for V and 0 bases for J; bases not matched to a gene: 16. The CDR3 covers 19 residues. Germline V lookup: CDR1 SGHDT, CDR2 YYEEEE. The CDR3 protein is CASSVTGTGAHFSSYEQYF. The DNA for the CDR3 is TGTGCCAGCAGCGTAACCGGGACAGGGGCTCACTTTAGCTCCTACGAGCAGTACTTC.

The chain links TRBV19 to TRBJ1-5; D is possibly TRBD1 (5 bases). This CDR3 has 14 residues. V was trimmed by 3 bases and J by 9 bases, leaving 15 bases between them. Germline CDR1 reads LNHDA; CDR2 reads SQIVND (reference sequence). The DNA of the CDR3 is TGTGCCAGTAGTATCCTTCGGGGGTATCCGCCCCAGCATTTT. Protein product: CASSILRGYPPQHF. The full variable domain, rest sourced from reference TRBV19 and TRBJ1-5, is DGGITQSPKYLFRKEGQNVTLSCEQNLNHDAMYWYRQDPGQGLRLIYYSQIVNDFQKGDIAEGYSVSREKKESFPLTVTSAQKNPTAFYLCASSILRGYPPQHFGDGTRLSIL.

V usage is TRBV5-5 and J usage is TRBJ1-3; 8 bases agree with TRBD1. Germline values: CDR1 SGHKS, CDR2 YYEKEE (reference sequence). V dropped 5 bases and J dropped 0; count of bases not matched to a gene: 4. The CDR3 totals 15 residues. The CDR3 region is CASRPTGDSGNTIYF. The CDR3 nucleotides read TGTGCCAGCAGACCGACAGGGGACTCTGGAAACACCATATATTTT.

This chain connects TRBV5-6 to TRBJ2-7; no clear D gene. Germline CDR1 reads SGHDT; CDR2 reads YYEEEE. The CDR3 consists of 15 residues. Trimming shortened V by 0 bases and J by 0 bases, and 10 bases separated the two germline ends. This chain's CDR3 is CASSLGSRPSYEQYF. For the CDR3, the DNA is TGTGCCAGCAGCTTGGGCAGTCGACCCTCCTACGAGCAGTACTTC.

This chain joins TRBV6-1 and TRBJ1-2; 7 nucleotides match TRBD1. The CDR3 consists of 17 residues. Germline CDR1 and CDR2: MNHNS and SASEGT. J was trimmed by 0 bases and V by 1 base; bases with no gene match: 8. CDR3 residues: CASSEVQGGVPNYGYTF. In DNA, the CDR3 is TGTGCCAGCAGTGAAGTGCAGGGGGGCGTCCCTAACTATGGCTACACCTTC.

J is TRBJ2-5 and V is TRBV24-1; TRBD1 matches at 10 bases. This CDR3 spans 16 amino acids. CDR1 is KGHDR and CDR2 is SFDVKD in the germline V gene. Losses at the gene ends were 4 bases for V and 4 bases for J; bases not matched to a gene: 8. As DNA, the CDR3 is TGTGCCACCAGTGACCCGACAGGGGGCAGGGGAGAGACCCAGTACTTC. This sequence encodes CATSDPTGGRGETQYF.